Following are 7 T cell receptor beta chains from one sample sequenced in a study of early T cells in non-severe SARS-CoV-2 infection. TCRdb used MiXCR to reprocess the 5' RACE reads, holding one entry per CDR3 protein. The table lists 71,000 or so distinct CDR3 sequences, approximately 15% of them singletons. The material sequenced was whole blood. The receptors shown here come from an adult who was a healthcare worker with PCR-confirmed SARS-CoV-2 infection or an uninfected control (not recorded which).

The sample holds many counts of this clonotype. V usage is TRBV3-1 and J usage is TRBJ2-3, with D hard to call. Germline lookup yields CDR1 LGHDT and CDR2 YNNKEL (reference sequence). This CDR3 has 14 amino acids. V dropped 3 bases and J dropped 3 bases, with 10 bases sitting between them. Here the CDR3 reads CASSQHPSTDTQYF. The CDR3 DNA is TGTGCCAGCAGCCAGCACCCTAGTACAGATACGCAGTATTTT.

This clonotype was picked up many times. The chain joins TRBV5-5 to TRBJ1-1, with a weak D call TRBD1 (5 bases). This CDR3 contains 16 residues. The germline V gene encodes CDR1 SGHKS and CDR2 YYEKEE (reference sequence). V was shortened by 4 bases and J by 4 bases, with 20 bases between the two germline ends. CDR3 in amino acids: CASSTSTARRGTEAFF. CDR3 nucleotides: TGTGCCAGCAGCACGTCGACAGCTAGAAGAGGCACTGAAGCTTTCTTT.

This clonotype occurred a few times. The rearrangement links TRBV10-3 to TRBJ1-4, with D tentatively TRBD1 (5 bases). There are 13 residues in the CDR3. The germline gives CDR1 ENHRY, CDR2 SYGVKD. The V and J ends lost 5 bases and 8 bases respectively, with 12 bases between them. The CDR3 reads CAISMSREEKLFF. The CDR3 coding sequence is TGTGCCATCAGTATGTCCAGGGAGGAAAAACTGTTTTTT.

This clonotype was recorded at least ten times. DNA of the CDR3: TGTGCCAGCAGCCAAGATCGGTTTGGGGATGGGCAGCCCCAGCATTTT. The encoded protein is CASSQDRFGDGQPQHF. This chain connects TRBV4-2 to TRBJ1-5; D is unclear. Between the trimmed V and J ends, which lost 0 bases and 7 bases, there was a span of 16 bases. Germline CDR1 is LGHNA and CDR2 is YNFKEQ. The CDR3 contains 16 residues.

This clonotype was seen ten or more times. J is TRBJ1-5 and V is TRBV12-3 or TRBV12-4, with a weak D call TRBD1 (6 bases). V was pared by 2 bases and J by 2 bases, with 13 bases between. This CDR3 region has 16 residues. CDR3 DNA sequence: TGTGCCAGCAGTTTATCACAGGGTAGAGGCAATCAGCCCCAGCATTTT. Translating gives CASSLSQGRGNQPQHF.

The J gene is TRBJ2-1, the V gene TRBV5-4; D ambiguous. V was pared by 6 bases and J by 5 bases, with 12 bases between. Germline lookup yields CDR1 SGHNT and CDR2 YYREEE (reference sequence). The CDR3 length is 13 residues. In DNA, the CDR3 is TGTGCCAGCACCTCCCCCCCCCACAATGAGCAGTTCTTC. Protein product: CASTSPPHNEQFF.

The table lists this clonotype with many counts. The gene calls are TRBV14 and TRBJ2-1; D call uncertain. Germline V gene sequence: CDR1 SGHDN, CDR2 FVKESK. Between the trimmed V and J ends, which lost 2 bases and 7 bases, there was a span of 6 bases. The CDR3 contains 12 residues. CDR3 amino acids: CASSQWRNEQFF. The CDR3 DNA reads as TGTGCCAGCAGCCAATGGAGAAATGAGCAGTTCTTC.